Here is one T cell receptor (beta chain) with its context. Its antigen remains unidentified. The sample originates from a study of cytomegalovirus exposure and HLA in healthy donors. Study information: A later analysis reported the 120 or so validation repertoires used the same platform as the approximately 700 first-cohort repertoires.

Study conclusions and caveats: Overall, approximately 150 TCR beta chains were annotated as cytomegalovirus-associated.

Libraries were prepared by immunoSEQ multiplex PCR; TCRdb keeps only in-frame clonotypes and omits some of them. Seen here are more than 300,000 clones, roughly 89% observed once, and the top ten hold more than 0.8%. The CDR3 is 13 residues long. CDR1 is SGHNT, CDR2 YYREEE, per germline (reference sequence). The ends lost 7 bases at V and 7 bases at J; junction bases unmatched: 10. Sequenced input: PBMCs. The sequence came from a young woman in good health and CMV-seronegative. The genes are TRBV5-4 and TRBJ1-2, with 7 bases aligning to TRBD1. CDR3 DNA: TGTGCCAGCTCGGGACAGACTTCCGGTGGCTACACCTTC. Protein sequence: CASSGQTSGGYTF. The full variable domain, with the rest looked up from reference TRBV5-4 and TRBJ1-2, is ETGVTQSPTHLIKTRGQQVTLRCSSQSGHNTVSWYQQALGQGPQFIFQYYREEENGRGNFPPRFSGLQFPNYSSELNVNALELDDSALYLCASSGQTSGGYTFGSGTRLTVV.